Reported below is one T cell receptor (beta chain). Its cognate antigen is unknown. This sample includes further DNA sequences coding for the same CDR3. This sample is part of a study of cytomegalovirus exposure and HLA in healthy donors. The overall study: Among some 400 genotyped donors, about 85% fell in the Caucasian-associated ancestry cluster. Study-wide points: A likely sequencing artifact accounted for one observed cluster of highly shared sequence variants. A later analysis found most CMV-associated TCR beta chains apparently HLA-restricted.

This CDR3 is built from 13 residues. V trimming: 4 bases; J trimming: 3 bases; junction bases outside the gene matches: 2. CDR1 is SGHTA and CDR2 is FQGNSA in the germline V gene. PCR involved 60 Vbeta and 13 Jbeta primers. Profiled with immunoSEQ multiplex PCR; TCRdb holds only in-frame clones, not every one. The sample carries about 180,000 clones, 75% recorded once. This TCR derives from a female donor in good health and CMV-seronegative. The chain uses TRBV7-2 and TRBJ2-7; TRBD1 aligns across 8 bases. The sequencing input was PBMCs. This CDR3 is CASSSDRGYEQYF. The CDR3 coding sequence is TGTGCCAGCAGCTCCGACAGGGGCTACGAGCAGTACTTC.